This T cell receptor beta chain comes out of a study of cytomegalovirus exposure and HLA in healthy donors. Study-level background: Unique TCRs from HLA-typed donors, around 79 million of them, were held in an early data release. In terms of ancestry, the Caucasian-associated cluster contained around 79% of the approximately 400 genotyped donors.

The PCR was carried out with 60 Vbeta primers and 13 Jbeta primers. Profiling relied on immunoSEQ multiplex PCR, and the TCRdb table lists in-frame clones only, not all of them. Counted here are roughly 180,000 clones, less than 85% occurring once; the ten biggest clones make up around 4.9%. On this clone: The target antigen is unknown.

Points from the study as a whole: Later analysis placed DRB1 highest and HLA-C lowest in TCR association rates, which differed by HLA locus. Indistinguishable V segments, including TRBV6-2 and TRBV6-3, were excluded.

Germline CDR1 is LNHNV and CDR2 is YYDKDF (reference sequence). V was clipped by 0 bases and J by 10 bases, with 15 bases between them. This CDR3 is 15 amino acids long. The rearrangement uses TRBV15 and TRBJ1-4; D remains ambiguous. What was sequenced was PBMCs. The receptor was derived from a man between 18 and 35 years old in good health and CMV-seronegative. The chain's CDR3 is CATSRDLQRLGKLFF. The CDR3 DNA reads TGTGCCACCAGCAGAGATCTGCAGCGTCTAGGAAAACTGTTTTTT.